The 10 T cell receptor beta chains given below trace back to one sample, sequenced in a study of blood T cell repertoires in COVID-19. Clones were read by immunoSEQ multiplex PCR, and TCRdb kept only the in-frame ones, dropping some. The sample consists of 400,000 or so clones, over 75% of them appearing once. The sample was PBMCs or T cells enriched from blood (not recorded which). The receptors stem from a man in his forties or fifties in a cohort exposed to, infected with or recovered from COVID-19 (not recorded which).

The chain carries TRBV7-9 and TRBJ2-2; 7 nucleotides agree with TRBD2. There are 14 residues in the CDR3. Germline V gene sequence: CDR1 SEHNR, CDR2 FQNEAQ (reference sequence). The V gene end was trimmed by 5 bases and the J gene end by 7 bases; junction bases not matched to a gene: 7. DNA for the CDR3: TGTGCCAGCAGCCCTTGGGGAGGGAACGGGGAGCTGTTTTTT. The encoded protein is CASSPWGGNGELFF.

This clone has just a few counts. The chain links TRBV5-1 to TRBJ1-1, with unresolved D. This CDR3 comprises 14 residues. Trimming pared 0 bases from V and 0 bases from J, leaving 6 bases between. Germline CDR1 and CDR2: SGHRS and YFSETQ. Here the CDR3 DNA reads TGCGCCAGCAGCTTGGCTCAGATGAACACTGAAGCTTTCTTT. This encodes CASSLAQMNTEAFF.

The chain joins TRBV6-5 to TRBJ1-2, with a tentative D call TRBD1 (5 bases). The CDR3 extends over 12 amino acids. Trimming took off 6 bases at V and 8 bases at J, with 13 bases between the two ends. Germline lookup yields CDR1 MNHEY and CDR2 SVGAGI. CDR3 nucleotides: TGTGCCAGCAGCGGGGGAGGGAGAGGCTACACCTTC. Translated, it gives CASSGGGRGYTF.

The chain joins TRBV3-1 (or the pseudogene TRBV3-2) to TRBJ1-2, with D unclear. V shed 2 bases and J shed 3 bases, with 4 bases lying between them. Germline-derived CDR1 and CDR2 are LGHDT and YNNKEL (reference sequence). The CDR3 covers 12 residues. Written as DNA, the CDR3 is TGTGCCAGCAGCCAAATCTACTATGGCTACACCTTC. Its translation: CASSQIYYGYTF.

The V and J genes are TRBV2 and TRBJ1-5; D not certain. From germline, CDR1 is SNHLY and CDR2 FYNNEI. The CDR3 runs to 15 residues. With 7 bases removed from V and 3 bases from J, the gap between germline ends came to 16 bases. CDR3 in amino acids: CASIGQIGPNQPQHF. The CDR3 region has the DNA TGTGCCAGCATTGGTCAGATTGGGCCCAATCAGCCCCAGCATTTT.

The rearrangement joins TRBV7-3 to TRBJ2-1, with 7 bases lining up with TRBD1. CDR1 and CDR2 from the germline V gene are SGHTA and FQGTGA. V lost 8 bases and J lost 7; bases outside the gene matches: 11. The CDR3 sequence is 14 residues long. In DNA form, the CDR3 reads TGTGCCAGCGCCTGGAGAGGGGGCGGGAATGAGCAGTTCTTC. Translation gives CASAWRGGGNEQFF. Together with reference TRBV7-3 and TRBJ2-1, the CDR3 gives the full variable domain: GAGVSQTPSNKVTEKGKYVELRCDPISGHTALYWYRQSLGQGPEFLIYFQGTGAADDSGLPNDRFFAVRPEGSVSTLKIQRTERGDSAVYLCASAWRGGGNEQFFGPGTRLTVL.

The chain has TRBV10-3 and TRBJ1-2; D perhaps matches TRBD1 (6 bases). The CDR3 length is 15 residues. Trimming stripped 4 bases from V and 5 bases from J, with 17 bases between. Germline-derived CDR1 and CDR2 are ENHRY and SYGVKD. CDR3 sequence (DNA): TGTGCCATCAGTGGTGTACAGGGAAAAGGGTATGGCTACACCTTC. It translates to CAISGVQGKGYGYTF.

The genes are TRBV9 and TRBJ1-1, with 11 bases lining up with TRBD1. Germline V lookup: CDR1 SGDLS, CDR2 YYNGEE. The CDR3 has 14 residues. J was trimmed by 11 bases and V by 3 bases; bases with no gene match: 9. This CDR3 reads CASSAEGTGGAAFF. The CDR3 bases are TGTGCCAGCAGCGCCGAAGGGACAGGGGGGGCGGCTTTCTTT.

Only one count was recorded for this clone. The chain recombines TRBV28 with TRBJ1-1; 8 bases align to TRBD1. CDR3 length: 15 residues. Germline values: CDR1 MDHEN, CDR2 SYDVKM. V shed 3 bases and J 1 base; nucleotides not matched to a gene: 4. DNA of the CDR3: TGTGCCAGCAGTTTGGGCGGGACAGGGAACACTGAAGCTTTCTTT. It specifies CASSLGGTGNTEAFF.

This clone was seen a handful of times. The V and J genes are TRBV28 and TRBJ2-1, with 13 bases identical to TRBD2. Germline lookup yields CDR1 MDHEN and CDR2 SYDVKM. The junction had 10 bases not matched to a gene; V was cut back by 5 bases and J by 0 bases. There are 19 residues in the CDR3. The chain's CDR3 is CASSPLLAGGYSSYNEQFF. CDR3 nucleotide sequence: TGTGCCAGCAGTCCCTTACTAGCGGGAGGGTATAGCTCCTACAATGAGCAGTTCTTC.